Here is one T cell receptor (beta chain) with its context. It has no known antigen specificity. The record has no base qualities; no much larger clone is one base away. Genomic DNA was extracted with the Qiagen DNeasy kit from unsorted PBMCs and from negatively selected CD4+ and CD8+ fractions. Amplification of TCR beta CDR3 regions was done by immunoSEQ multiplex PCR with primers that anneal to V and J segments. A synthetic immune receptor repertoire was used to minimize amplification bias, and any residual bias was removed computationally once sequencing was done. The original methods were these. Repertoire diversity was quantified as the Shannon entropy index using custom Python scripts. The unsorted, CD4+ and CD8+ repertoires were each analyzed separately, with the exception of combined analyses, where CD4+ and CD8+ sequences were merged in silico. A clone was considered expanded if an increase in frequency of at least 2-fold after treatment relative to C1D1 was found, and a pseudocount of 0.5 was applied to clones undetected at baseline. Singleton clones were defined as clones with 0 or 1 copy at C1D1, and non-singleton clones were defined as clones with 2 or more copies. Clones expanded in unsorted samples were assigned a CD4+, CD8+ or unknown annotation through matching of protein sequences in sorted samples from the same patient. Diversity changes from C1D1 to C4D1 were tested in paired samples using Wilcoxon tests. TCRdb limited this immuneACCESS table to in-frame rearrangements with V and J called. A share of clones is missing; checked studies link under half to unresolved V genes, and the rest is unexplained. Clonal size and the V and J genes are those of that table, whereas D and trimming came from the DNA. The sample contains 95,000 to 120,000 clones, roughly nine tenths of them found a single time. Of the sample, about 20% falls within the top ten clones.

The data were taken from a study of PD-1 blockade in classical Hodgkin lymphoma (dated by TCRdb to about 2020). Some background on the complete study: Nivolumab dosing was 3 mg/kg intravenously every 2 weeks, continuing until either disease progression or unacceptable toxicity. To define a peripheral blood immune signature of response to PD-1 blockade in classical Hodgkin lymphoma, the study combined TCR beta sequencing with CyTOF. Overall study results and their limits: Patients starting nivolumab less than 1 year after ASCT had lower diversity and were excluded from later analyses to avoid confounding by immune reconstitution. A significant rise by C4D1 was seen in CD4+ but not CD8+ TCR diversity (p=0.0027 vs p=0.16), with the rise being most apparent in complete responders (p=0.02). Trial patients achieving complete response had baseline diversity similar to newly diagnosed patients, whereas partial responders and progressors had significantly lower diversity. The study was restricted to a single clinical trial cohort, and the causes of repertoire differences, possibly disease activity or prior therapy, were left undefined. Baseline TCR diversity was reported to be lower in newly diagnosed patients than in healthy donors and to be lower still in relapsed/refractory patients.

Interpreted using the paper, the time point label stands for: cycle 2 day 1 (C2D1) of nivolumab. All trial patients had relapsed after autologous stem cell transplantation, with cohorts A, B and C differing in prior brentuximab vedotin exposure. A total of around 60 patients with relapsed/refractory classical Hodgkin lymphoma made up the trial cohort, and each patient's best overall response was complete response, partial response or progressive disease. In the multi-cohort phase II CheckMate 205 trial, trial patients received single-agent nivolumab. An independent review committee assessed best overall response by applying the 2007 International Working Group response criteria. PBMCs from the trial were collected at three points: immediately before nivolumab initiation (C1D1), and during therapy at cycle 2 day 1 and cycle 4 day 1. Peripheral blood was collected in 8 mL Vacutainer Cell Preparation Tubes, from which PBMCs were isolated by centrifugation and then cryopreserved.

The CDR1 and CDR2 encoded by the germline V gene are SGHDT and YYEEEE. Cut back by 0 bases and 5 bases, the V and J ends lie 11 bases apart. The CDR3, cysteine through phenylalanine, is 14 amino acids long. Only the CDR3 portion is preserved as DNA: 42 bases, with reading frame beginning at the first base. This clonotype originated in a human donor with classical Hodgkin lymphoma. In this chain, TRBV5-6 is recombined with TRBJ2-5; TRBD2 might be the D gene, on 6 matching bases. This sample comprised peripheral blood mononuclear cells (PBMCs), obtained before the second cycle of nivolumab. The CDR3 protein: CASSLGGVIETQYF. The DNA sequence reads TGTGCCAGCAGCTTGGGCGGGGTAATCGAGACCCAGTACTTC.